The clone carrying this TCR beta chain occurred a few times. This sample is drawn from a study of somatic mutations in cytotoxic T cells in rheumatoid arthritis. Libraries were prepared by immunoSEQ multiplex PCR; TCRdb keeps only in-frame clonotypes and omits some of them. The data show approximately 8,700 clones, about 71% seen once. Healthy control subjects consisted of blood donors (median age approximately 56 years, range roughly 20-75; approximately 50% female). CDR1 and CDR2 (germline): SGHNT, YENEEA. The CDR3 runs 15 residues. Trimming took 4 bases from V and 6 from J; bases not matched to a gene: 10.

The material sequenced was CD8+ T cells sorted from blood. V usage is TRBV11-3 and J usage is TRBJ2-7; TRBD1 aligns across 9 bases. The TCR originated in a woman aged 45 to 65 in good health. This chain's CDR3 is CASSSRQQGAREQYF. The CDR3 bases are TGTGCCAGCAGCTCTAGGCAACAGGGGGCCCGCGAGCAGTACTTC.